This T cell receptor (beta chain) was recorded in a study of PD-1 blockade in classical Hodgkin lymphoma. Relapse was seen in all patients after autologous stem cell transplantation, and brentuximab vedotin exposure was variable. Complete response, partial response or progressive disease constituted the best responses recorded. Using immunoSEQ multiplex PCR, the repertoire was profiled, and TCRdb retains in-frame clones only, with some absent. The sample carries about 23,000 clones, 80% recorded once. The length of the CDR3 is 15 residues. Germline values: CDR1 SQVTM, CDR2 ANQGSEA. Germline trimming cut 1 base from V and 3 bases from J; bases unmatched to any gene: 4.

The chain combines TRBV29-1 with TRBJ2-1; 9 nucleotides line up with TRBD2. The source was peripheral blood mononuclear cells (PBMCs), collected before the second cycle of nivolumab. The TCR was taken from a human donor with classical Hodgkin lymphoma. CDR3: CSVEGLAGHYNEQFF. CDR3 DNA sequence: TGCAGCGTTGAAGGCCTAGCGGGGCACTACAATGAGCAGTTCTTC.